The sequence of this TCR beta chain was determined in a study of shared clonotypes between healthy human individuals. CDR1 and CDR2 (germline): MNHEY, SVGAGI. The CDR3 sequence is 13 residues long. With V trimmed by 7 bases and J by 6 bases, 8 bases remained unmatched. Profiled with immunoSEQ multiplex PCR; TCRdb holds only in-frame clones, not every one. The table has around 580,000 clones, nearly 98% seen once. Positively selected for CCR7, the CD45RO-negative cells used as naive CD8 cells excluded terminally differentiated effector memory CD45RA+ cells. Sequencing was done on a sample of naive CD8+ T cells sorted from blood. The clonotype was recovered from a man younger than 45 in good health. This chain connects TRBV6-5 to TRBJ1-2; TRBD1 aligns across 7 bases. The CDR3 nucleotides are TGTGCCAGCACTCCAGGGGGGCTGGATGGCTACACCTTC. As protein: CASTPGGLDGYTF.